This entry lists 3 T cell receptor beta chains sequenced from one sample in a study of radiation and T cells in renal cell carcinoma. Treatment of the sample: 15 Gy SBRT to primary tumor, nephrectomy 4 weeks later. TCRdb keeps only in-frame clones here, not all; method: immunoSEQ multiplex PCR. This sample has more than 15,000 clones; about 50% occur once, and the top ten carry around 40%. The material sequenced was tumor tissue, taken from a patient whose treatment included radiotherapy and nephrectomy. These receptors were taken from a woman aged 60-75 years with renal cell carcinoma.

The chain carries TRBV7-9 and TRBJ1-1; no clear D gene. Germline V gives CDR1 SEHNR, CDR2 FQNEAQ (reference sequence). This CDR3 is built from 12 residues. V lost 3 bases and J 4 bases, leaving 6 bases between the germline ends. CDR3 loop: CASSFASTEAFF. As DNA, the CDR3 is TGTGCCAGCAGCTTTGCGTCCACTGAAGCTTTCTTT.

This clone was detected a few times. The chain joins TRBV10-1 to TRBJ2-5, with 7 bases that match TRBD2. There are 14 residues in the CDR3. In germline, CDR1 is WNHNN, CDR2 SYGVQD (reference sequence). V dropped 4 bases and J dropped 5; count of bases not matched to a gene: 7. CDR3 coding DNA: TGCGCCAGCAGTGGAGCGGGGCCGGAGGAGACCCAGTACTTC. Amino acids: CASSGAGPEETQYF.

The sample holds one count of this clone. Written as DNA, the CDR3 is TGCAGCGTTGCGGGGTTTTGGGGCACAGATACGCAGTATTTT. It is translated as CSVAGFWGTDTQYF. This chain uses TRBV29-1 with TRBJ2-3, with D perhaps matching TRBD2 (5 bases). Trimming left V 4 bases short and J 1 base short, with 12 bases between. The CDR3 consists of 14 residues. Looked up from germline, CDR1 is SQVTM and CDR2 is ANQGSEA.